This T cell receptor (beta chain) was sequenced during a study of beta chain features in type 1 diabetes. Study observations and caveats: Researchers report that Type 1 diabetes patients had moderately but significantly shorter TCRB CDR3s across all four CD4+ subsets. The similarity of naive, central memory and Treg TCRB repertoires appeared greater among patients than among healthy donors.

With respect to this clone: Antigen specificity is unknown. Within the sample, other DNA sequences also encode this same CDR3.

The study reverse transcribed the entire isolated RNA, so it sequenced expressed TCRB transcripts. There were around 3.5 million reads on average in the naive, central memory and regulatory T cell samples. Sequencing used immunoSEQ multiplex PCR; TCRdb keeps in-frame clones, though not all of them. The sample has more than 300,000 clones; 10% to 15% are singletons. Per the germline V gene, CDR1 is SGDLS and CDR2 is YYNGEE. Trimming took 3 bases from V and 0 from J; bases not matched to a gene: 2. The CDR3 totals 14 residues. This clonotype was obtained from a woman younger than 35 with type 1 diabetes. Material: naive CD4+ T cells from blood. The chain couples TRBV9 to TRBJ2-7; 8 bases agree with TRBD2. In DNA form, the CDR3 reads TGTGCCAGCAGCGCCGGGACTAGCTCCTACGAGCAGTACTTC. Residues: CASSAGTSSYEQYF. The whole variable domain, remainder taken from reference TRBV9 and TRBJ2-7, is DSGVTQTPKHLITATGQRVTLRCSPRSGDLSVYWYQQSLDQGLQFLIQYYNGEERAKGNILERFSAQQFPDLHSELNLSSLELGDSALYFCASSAGTSSYEQYFGPGTRLTVT.